These 32 T cell receptor beta chains originate from one sample sequenced in a study of shared clonotypes between healthy human individuals. TCRdb's copy holds only in-frame clones and misses some; the assay was immunoSEQ multiplex PCR. This table holds some 1,100,000 clones, about four fifths found once. The material sequenced was memory CD4+ T cells from PBMCs. Subset specified: CD45RA-negative fraction. Receptor source: a man aged 18 to 29 in good health. Some clones in this sample may be carry-over from other donors' samples.

This sequence joins TRBV7-2 and TRBJ2-3; 11 nucleotides match TRBD1. The germline CDR1 and CDR2 sequences are SGHTA and FQGNSA. Trimming cost V 6 bases and J 6 bases; bases outside gene matches: 5. CDR3 length: 14 amino acids. CDR3 sequence reads: CASRDRGLGDTQYF. The CDR3 DNA is TGTGCCAGCAGGGACAGGGGGCTTGGGGATACGCAGTATTTT.

Notes on this clone: Other DNA sequences of this sample code for an identical CDR3. The chain links TRBV28 to TRBJ1-1; D is unresolved. The CDR3 covers 14 residues. V was pared by 2 bases and J by 1 base, with 8 bases between. Germline CDR1 reads MDHEN; CDR2 reads SYDVKM. CDR3 sequence reads: CASSLGGKNTEAFF. CDR3 bases: TGTGCCAGCAGTTTAGGAGGAAAGAACACTGAAGCTTTCTTT.

This clone was detected once. V is TRBV6-6 and J is TRBJ2-1; D uncertain. This CDR3 is 10 amino acids long. CDR1 and CDR2 from the germline V gene are MNHNY and SVGAGI (reference sequence). Trimming removed 9 bases at V and 7 bases at J, with 7 bases between. The CDR3 here is CASKRNEQFF. The CDR3 DNA reads TGTGCCAGTAAACGTAATGAGCAGTTCTTC.

The chain recombines TRBV28 with TRBJ1-2; D is ambiguous. V was clipped by 9 bases and J by 8 bases, with 13 bases between them. The CDR3 spans 11 residues. Germline CDR1 and CDR2: MDHEN and SYDVKM. CDR3 coding DNA: TGTGCCAGTGGAGGGCAGCGGGGCTACACCTTC. Its protein is CASGGQRGYTF.

The rearrangement links TRBV9 to TRBJ1-1; D unresolved. The CDR3 consists of 13 residues. Trimming shortened V by 0 bases and J by 6 bases, and 9 bases separated the two germline ends. CDR1 is SGDLS, CDR2 YYNGEE, per germline. The CDR3 protein is CASSVEWRAEAFF. CDR3 DNA: TGTGCCAGCAGCGTAGAATGGCGGGCTGAAGCTTTCTTT.

The V call is TRBV29-1, the J call TRBJ2-5; tentatively, D is TRBD1 or TRBD2 (5 bases each). The V gene lost 5 bases and the J gene lost 1 base, with 11 bases spanning the gap. The germline CDR1 and CDR2 sequences are SQVTM and ANQGSEA. The CDR3 contains 13 residues. The CDR3 DNA reads as TGCAGCGTTAAGGGACGGTTCCAAGAGACCCAGTACTTC. Its protein is CSVKGRFQETQYF.

About this clone: The same CDR3 arises from other DNA sequences in this sample as well. J is TRBJ2-3 and V is TRBV5-1; D is ambiguous. Germline V gene lookup returns CDR1 SGHRS and CDR2 YFSETQ. Trimming took 0 bases from V and 3 from J, leaving 8 bases between them. The CDR3 covers 14 residues. The CDR3 sequence: CASSLVGSTDTQYF. The CDR3 coding sequence is TGCGCCAGCAGCTTGGTTGGATCTACAGATACGCAGTATTTT.

For the CDR3, the DNA is TGTGCCAGCAGCTGGGAGGGAGGGGACTCCTACGAGCAGTACTTC. It yields the protein CASSWEGGDSYEQYF. The chain has TRBV5-6 and TRBJ2-7, with 7 bases aligning to TRBD2. The CDR3 contains 15 residues. V was pared by 3 bases and J by 0 bases, with 6 bases of the junction left unmatched. Germline V gene lookup returns CDR1 SGHDT and CDR2 YYEEEE.

This clone has only a few counts. The chain couples TRBV28 to TRBJ1-5; D uncertain. The CDR3 loop spans 14 amino acids. V gave up 6 bases and J gave up 5 bases, with 14 bases separating them. From germline, CDR1 is MDHEN and CDR2 SYDVKM. The chain's CDR3 is CASSQGTAHQPQHF. CDR3 in DNA: TGTGCCAGCAGCCAAGGTACAGCACATCAGCCCCAGCATTTT.

The chain combines TRBV11-2 with TRBJ1-4, with D uncertain. The CDR3 runs to 12 residues. The germline V gene encodes CDR1 SGHAT and CDR2 FQNNGV. V dropped 1 base and J dropped 8 bases, with 5 bases sitting between them. CDR3: CASSLGVEKLFF. The CDR3, as DNA: TGTGCCAGCAGCTTAGGGGTGGAAAAACTGTTTTTT.

The gene calls are TRBV28 and TRBJ2-7, with 7 bases fitting TRBD1. Germline V gene lookup returns CDR1 MDHEN and CDR2 SYDVKM. CDR3 size: 12 residues. The V and J ends lost 6 bases and 2 bases, in that order; junction bases with no gene match: 1. The CDR3 here is CASSQGAYEQYF. CDR3 in DNA: TGTGCCAGCAGCCAGGGGGCCTACGAGCAGTACTTC.

V and J are TRBV5-8 and TRBJ2-7, with 7 nucleotides matching TRBD1. Germline-derived CDR1 and CDR2 are SGHTS and YDEGEE. This CDR3 has 14 amino acids. The V segment lost 4 bases and the J segment 4 bases; nucleotides outside the gene matches: 8. The chain's CDR3 is CASSVAGTAYEQYF. CDR3 DNA: TGTGCCAGCAGCGTAGCCGGGACAGCTTACGAGCAGTACTTC. The full variable domain, its missing parts supplied by reference TRBV5-8 and TRBJ2-7, is EAGVTQSPTHLIKTRGQQATLRCSPISGHTSVYWYQQALGLGLQFLLWYDEGEERNRGNFPPRFSGRQFPNYSSELNVNALELEDSALYLCASSVAGTAYEQYFGPGTRLTVT.

A word on this clone: This sample includes further DNA sequences coding for the same CDR3. The rearrangement joins TRBV9 to TRBJ1-1; weak D call: TRBD1 (5 bases). The germline V gene encodes CDR1 SGDLS and CDR2 YYNGEE. The CDR3 loop spans 15 amino acids. The V gene lost 0 bases and the J gene lost 0 bases, with 9 bases spanning the gap. This CDR3 reads CASSVVGQVNTEAFF. CDR3 coding DNA: TGTGCCAGCAGCGTAGTAGGACAAGTGAACACTGAAGCTTTCTTT. The variable domain in full, completed from reference TRBV9 and TRBJ1-1, reads DSGVTQTPKHLITATGQRVTLRCSPRSGDLSVYWYQQSLDQGLQFLIQYYNGEERAKGNILERFSAQQFPDLHSELNLSSLELGDSALYFCASSVVGQVNTEAFFGQGTRLTVV.

The V gene is TRBV7-9, the J gene TRBJ2-5; no definite D call. The CDR3 contains 13 residues. Germline V gene lookup returns CDR1 SEHNR and CDR2 FQNEAQ (reference sequence). Trimming removed 5 bases at V and 2 bases at J, with 9 bases between. CDR3 sequence: CASSPIAQETQYF. The DNA of the CDR3 is TGTGCCAGCAGCCCTATAGCTCAAGAGACCCAGTACTTC.

This chain joins TRBV2 and TRBJ1-5, with D uncertain. The CDR3 runs to 15 residues. The germline V gene has CDR1 SNHLY and CDR2 FYNNEI. V was pared by 3 bases and J by 7 bases, with 16 bases between. CDR3 in amino acids: CASSDSERGRQPQHF. The CDR3 nucleotides are TGTGCCAGCAGTGACTCCGAGAGAGGGAGGCAGCCCCAGCATTTT.

V and J are TRBV19 and TRBJ2-3; 12 positions agree with TRBD2. The CDR3 has 15 residues. Trimming at V came to 5 bases and at J to 6 bases, leaving 6 bases not matched to a gene. Germline assignment: CDR1 LNHDA and CDR2 SQIVND (reference sequence). The CDR3 bases are TGTGCCAGTAGTCGACTAGCGGGAGTAGGGGATACGCAGTATTTT. Amino acid sequence: CASSRLAGVGDTQYF. The complete variable domain, with remaining parts taken from reference TRBV19 and TRBJ2-3, reads DGGITQSPKYLFRKEGQNVTLSCEQNLNHDAMYWYRQDPGQGLRLIYYSQIVNDFQKGDIAEGYSVSREKKESFPLTVTSAQKNPTAFYLCASSRLAGVGDTQYFGPGTRLTVL.

This chain joins TRBV7-8 and TRBJ1-4, with D tentatively TRBD1 (5 bases). The germline gives CDR1 SGHVS, CDR2 FQNEAQ. The CDR3 has 19 amino acids. The V gene lost 0 bases and the J gene lost 0 bases, with 17 bases spanning the gap. The CDR3, as DNA: TGTGCCAGCAGCTTAGCGCGGGCAGGGAAGACCGCAACTAATGAAAAACTGTTTTTT. It encodes CASSLARAGKTATNEKLFF.

V is TRBV5-3 and J is TRBJ1-4; TRBD1 is a possible D gene (5 bases). TRBV5-3 is flagged as an ORF with uncertain function. This CDR3 spans 15 amino acids. V was trimmed by 2 bases and J by 8 bases, leaving 16 bases between them. The DNA for the CDR3 is TGTGCCAGAAGCTTTGGAGGGGATTTAGGAGAAAAACTGTTTTTT. It specifies CARSFGGDLGEKLFF.

The chain combines TRBV6-6 with TRBJ1-5; unclear D gene. Trimming stripped 7 bases from V and 3 bases from J, with 16 bases between. The CDR3 is made up of 15 amino acids. Per germline, CDR1 MNHNY and CDR2 SVGAGI (reference sequence). Here the CDR3 reads CASTKWEGSNQPQHF. The CDR3 DNA reads as TGTGCCAGCACCAAATGGGAGGGTTCCAATCAGCCCCAGCATTTT.

The V call is TRBV7-2, the J call TRBJ2-3; TRBD2 aligns across 7 bases. This CDR3 region has 15 residues. Germline-derived CDR1 and CDR2 are SGHTA and FQGNSA. The V and J ends lost 6 bases and 5 bases, in that order; junction bases with no gene match: 11. The CDR3 coding sequence is TGTGCCAGCAGGGTTAAAGGCGGGAGCGGAGATACGCAGTATTTT. This codes for CASRVKGGSGDTQYF. Together with reference TRBV7-2 and TRBJ2-3, the CDR3 gives the full variable domain: GAGVSQSPSNKVTEKGKDVELRCDPISGHTALYWYRQSLGQGLEFLIYFQGNSAPDKSGLPSDRFSAERTGGSVSTLTIQRTQQEDSAVYLCASRVKGGSGDTQYFGPGTRLTVL.

The genes are TRBV7-9 and TRBJ1-5; 11 bases fit TRBD1. This CDR3 contains 17 residues. Germline V gene data show CDR1 as SEHNR and CDR2 as FQNEAQ (reference sequence). J gave up 6 bases and V 5 bases, and 12 bases lay outside the gene matches. CDR3 residues: CASSPYPGQGVVQPQHF. Here the CDR3 DNA reads TGTGCCAGCAGCCCCTATCCGGGACAGGGGGTGGTTCAGCCCCAGCATTTT.

The chain carries TRBV5-3 and TRBJ1-5; 7 nucleotides agree with TRBD1. TRBV5-3 is filed as an ORF, its function uncertain. Germline trimming cut 1 base from V and 0 bases from J; bases unmatched to any gene: 7. CDR3 length equals 17 residues. CDR3 bases: TGTGCCAGAAGCTTGCTATCGGGACAGATTAGCAATCAGCCCCAGCATTTT. It specifies CARSLLSGQISNQPQHF.

CDR3 protein: CASSFTSGSPSQYF. CDR3 DNA: TGTGCCAGCAGCTTTACTAGCGGGAGTCCTTCCCAGTACTTC. The chain is built from TRBV7-2 and TRBJ2-4; TRBD2 matches 11 bases. The junction had 8 bases not matched to a gene; V was cut back by 3 bases and J by 13 bases. The CDR3 runs 14 residues. The germline V gene has CDR1 SGHTA and CDR2 FQGNSA. Full variable domain (missing parts from reference TRBV7-2 and TRBJ2-4): GAGVSQSPSNKVTEKGKDVELRCDPISGHTALYWYRQSLGQGLEFLIYFQGNSAPDKSGLPSDRFSAERTGGSVSTLTIQRTQQEDSAVYLCASSFTSGSPSQYFGAGTRLSVL.

This clone was counted once. The V gene is TRBV10-3, the J gene TRBJ2-2; D is possibly TRBD1 or TRBD2 (6 bases each). V shed 5 bases and J shed 6 bases, with 16 bases lying between them. Germline CDR1 reads ENHRY; CDR2 reads SYGVKD. The CDR3 loop spans 15 amino acids. DNA for the CDR3: TGTGCCATCAGTATCGGGGGCGAAATGGCCGGGGAGCTGTTTTTT. This gives the protein CAISIGGEMAGELFF.

The rearrangement uses TRBV5-5 and TRBJ2-3; TRBD1 or TRBD2 may be the D gene (5 bases each). V was trimmed by 3 bases and J by 4 bases, leaving 15 bases between them. Germline V gene lookup returns CDR1 SGHKS and CDR2 YYEKEE (reference sequence). This CDR3 has 15 residues. In DNA form, the CDR3 reads TGTGCCAGCAGCTGGGACCTACTTGGCGCAGATACGCAGTATTTT. This sequence encodes CASSWDLLGADTQYF.

J is TRBJ2-2 and V is TRBV5-1; 7 nucleotides line up with TRBD2. The V and J ends lost 4 bases and 5 bases, in that order; junction bases with no gene match: 8. This CDR3 comprises 15 residues. Germline lookup yields CDR1 SGHRS and CDR2 YFSETQ. CDR3 amino acids: CASSQLVGGTGELFF. The CDR3 DNA is TGCGCCAGCAGCCAGCTAGTGGGAGGGACCGGGGAGCTGTTTTTT.

The chain has TRBV28 and TRBJ2-3; a weak D match, TRBD2 (6 bases). The CDR3 is 14 residues long. V dropped 5 bases and J dropped 0 bases, with 9 bases sitting between them. The germline gives CDR1 MDHEN, CDR2 SYDVKM. The CDR3 reads CASSLGLSTDTQYF. The CDR3 DNA sequence: TGTGCCAGCAGTCTGGGACTTAGCACAGATACGCAGTATTTT. Filled out from reference TRBV28 and TRBJ2-3, the complete variable domain reads DVKVTQSSRYLVKRTGEKVFLECVQDMDHENMFWYRQDPGLGLRLIYFSYDVKMKEKGDIPEGYSVSREKKERFSLILESASTNQTSMYLCASSLGLSTDTQYFGPGTRLTVL.

This clone came up once. This CDR3 is also generated by other DNA sequences in the sample. The V and J genes are TRBV11-2 and TRBJ2-3, with unresolved D. Per germline, CDR1 SGHAT and CDR2 FQNNGV. The CDR3 sequence is 13 residues long. V was cut by 3 bases and J by 2 bases, with 6 bases left in between. Here the CDR3 reads CASSLAPTDTQYF. CDR3 sequence (DNA): TGTGCCAGCAGCTTGGCCCCCACAGATACGCAGTATTTT.

The V gene is TRBV5-1, the J gene TRBJ2-7; tentative D call: TRBD1 (6 bases). The CDR3 has 15 amino acids. Germline-derived CDR1 and CDR2 are SGHRS and YFSETQ. The ends were cut back, 2 bases at V and 1 base at J, with 13 bases in the middle. The CDR3 coding sequence is TGCGCCAGCAGCTTCACAGGGTCGGCGTCCTACGAGCAGTACTTC. Translated: CASSFTGSASYEQYF.

The CDR3 region has the DNA TGTGCCAGCAGCCAACCCCCGGGACAGGGATACAATGAGCAGTTCTTC. It is translated as CASSQPPGQGYNEQFF. V usage is TRBV7-9 and J usage is TRBJ2-1; 9 nucleotides align to TRBD1. The germline V gene has CDR1 SEHNR and CDR2 FQNEAQ (reference sequence). The CDR3 totals 16 residues. The V gene end was trimmed by 5 bases and the J gene end by 4 bases; junction bases not matched to a gene: 9.

Remarks on this clone: It may be a read error: a sequence one base away is much more abundant. This chain joins TRBV6-1 and TRBJ2-6; D uncertain. The CDR3 sequence is 14 residues long. Trimming pared 4 bases from V and 0 bases from J, leaving 4 bases between. CDR1 and CDR2 from the germline V gene are MNHNS and SASEGT. Here the CDR3 reads CASSGYSGANVLTF. CDR3 nucleotides: TGTGCCAGCAGTGGGTACTCTGGGGCCAACGTCCTGACTTTC.

This chain connects TRBV18 to TRBJ1-2; the D is unclear. Germline V gives CDR1 KGHSH, CDR2 LQKENI. Deletions cut 3 bases from V and 3 bases from J, with 11 bases between. The CDR3 length is 14 residues. Written as DNA, the CDR3 is TGTGCCAGCTCACCTACGAGGGTAGACTATGGCTACACCTTC. Protein sequence: CASSPTRVDYGYTF. The full variable domain, its missing parts supplied by reference TRBV18 and TRBJ1-2, is NAGVMQNPRHLVRRRGQEARLRCSPMKGHSHVYWYRQLPEEGLKFMVYLQKENIIDESGMPKERFSAEFPKEGPSILRIQQVVRGDSAAYFCASSPTRVDYGYTFGSGTRLTVV.